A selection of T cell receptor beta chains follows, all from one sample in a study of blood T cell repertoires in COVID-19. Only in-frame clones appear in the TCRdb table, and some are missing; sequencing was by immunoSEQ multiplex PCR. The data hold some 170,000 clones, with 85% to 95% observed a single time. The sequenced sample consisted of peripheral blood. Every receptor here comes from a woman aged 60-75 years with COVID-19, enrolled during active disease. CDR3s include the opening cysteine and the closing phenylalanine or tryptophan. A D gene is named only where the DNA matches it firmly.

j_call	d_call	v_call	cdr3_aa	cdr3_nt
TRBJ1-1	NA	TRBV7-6	CASSLLSGDTEAFF	TGTGCCAGCAGCTTACTATCCGGGGACACTGAAGCTTTCTTT
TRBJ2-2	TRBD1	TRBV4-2	CASSQGQANTGELFF	TGTGCCAGCAGCCAGGGACAGGCGAACACCGGGGAGCTGTTTTTT
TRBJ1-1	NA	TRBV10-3	CAISEYTDPAFF	TGTGCCATCAGTGAGTACACAGATCCGGCTTTCTTT
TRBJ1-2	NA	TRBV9	CASSDLPGYNYGYTF	TGTGCCAGCAGCGACCTGCCAGGGTATAACTATGGCTACACCTTC
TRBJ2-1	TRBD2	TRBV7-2	CASSLVVLRGGLNEQFF	TGTGCCAGCAGCTTAGTTGTTTTGCGGGGGGGCCTGAATGAGCAGTTCTTC
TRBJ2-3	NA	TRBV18	CASSPETDTQYF	TGTGCCAGCTCACCTGAGACAGATACGCAGTATTTT
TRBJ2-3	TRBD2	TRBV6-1	CASSEFPSGGSTDTQYF	TGTGCCAGCAGTGAATTCCCTAGCGGGGGGTCCACAGATACGCAGTATTTT
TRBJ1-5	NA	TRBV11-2	CASSVTGDQPQHF	TGTGCCAGCAGCGTAACAGGAGATCAGCCCCAGCATTTT
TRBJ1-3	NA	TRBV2	CASKTGTGNTIYF	TGTGCCAGCAAAACAGGGACTGGAAACACCATATATTTT
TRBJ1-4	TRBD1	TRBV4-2	CASSPGQEKKLFF	TGTGCCAGCAGTCCGGGACAGGAAAAAAAACTGTTTTTT
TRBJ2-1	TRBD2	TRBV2	CASTRLAGGPGEQFF	TGTGCCAGCACCAGACTAGCGGGGGGGCCGGGTGAGCAGTTCTTC